Here is one T cell receptor (beta chain) with its context. The antigen is unknown. The data belong to a study of cytomegalovirus exposure and HLA in healthy donors. Study findings and constraints: Reported results showed that the classifier diagnosed cytomegalovirus status with high specificity and sensitivity. Three chains linked to CMV were shown in vitro to be specific for CMV antigens.

Trimming removed 4 bases from V and 3 bases from J, with 16 bases in between. The CDR3 totals 15 residues. Germline loops: CDR1 SGHAT, CDR2 FQDESV (reference sequence). TCRdb's table, derived via immunoSEQ multiplex PCR, lists solely in-frame clones and lacks some. The data hold around 95,000 clones, with 85% observed a single time. The donors were in the roughly 120-subject validation cohort; that cohort was separate from the approximately 700-subject first cohort. The sequenced material came from PBMCs. The sequence was collected from a man between 18 and 29 years old in good health and CMV-seropositive. The genes are TRBV11-1 and TRBJ2-7; TRBD2 might be the D (6 bases). The CDR3 sequence is CASSYTIPGLYEQYV. CDR3 nucleotide sequence: TGTGCCAGCAGCTATACCATACCGGGACTCTACGAGCAGTACGTC.